The 10 T cell receptor beta chains below all came from one sample that was sequenced in a study of early T cells in non-severe SARS-CoV-2 infection. Each CDR3 protein gets one entry after TCRdb re-called the 5' RACE reads with MiXCR. The repertoire consists of around 40,000 distinct CDR3 sequences, with around 10% occurring once and the leading ten covering 20% to 25%. Sequencing used whole blood. Every receptor here comes from an adult who was a healthcare worker with PCR-confirmed SARS-CoV-2 infection or an uninfected control (not recorded which).

The sample holds a few counts of this clonotype. The chain links TRBV6-6 to TRBJ2-7; D gene uncertain. Germline loops: CDR1 MNHNY, CDR2 SVGAGI (reference sequence). The CDR3 is 13 amino acids. V lost 2 bases and J 4 bases, leaving 9 bases between the germline ends. As DNA, the CDR3 is TGTGCCAGCAGTTACAGGGATTGGTACGAGCAGTACTTC. This gives the protein CASSYRDWYEQYF.

This clonotype has a handful of counts. The rearrangement links TRBV5-1 to TRBJ2-7; 11 positions agree with TRBD2. The J segment lost 7 bases and the V segment lost 4 bases, leaving 13 bases of the junction unmatched. Germline V CDR1 and CDR2: SGHRS, YFSETQ. This CDR3 is 16 amino acids long. CDR3 in amino acids: CASSLGLAGLTGEQYF. The CDR3 coding sequence is TGCGCCAGCAGCCTAGGACTAGCGGGCCTCACGGGGGAGCAGTACTTC.

The DNA for the CDR3 is TGCAGTGCCCCGAAGGACAGGGGGGGAAACATTCAGTACTTC. It codes for CSAPKDRGGNIQYF. The gene calls are TRBV20-1 and TRBJ2-4, with TRBD1 matching over 10 bases. Trimming removed 6 bases from V and 6 bases from J; junction bases left unmatched: 8. CDR1 is DFQATT, CDR2 SNEGSKA, per germline (reference sequence). The CDR3 contains 14 residues.

This clonotype has only a few counts. The gene calls are TRBV10-3 and TRBJ1-4, with D uncertain. Germline values: CDR1 ENHRY, CDR2 SYGVKD. This CDR3 region has 14 residues. V was shortened by 11 bases and J by 0 bases, with 13 bases between the two germline ends. CDR3 DNA: TGTGCCTCGAAGGACGGAGCAACTAATGAAAAACTGTTTTTT. This gives the protein CASKDGATNEKLFF.

This clonotype was observed many times. The CDR3 loop is CASSSKQGAATEAFF. The CDR3 nucleotides read TGTGCCAGCAGCTCTAAACAGGGGGCCGCCACTGAAGCTTTCTTT. V gene TRBV7-2 combines with J gene TRBJ1-1; 9 bases map to TRBD1. The germline CDR1 and CDR2 sequences are SGHTA and FQGNSA. Losses at the gene ends were 4 bases for V and 4 bases for J; bases not matched to a gene: 7. This CDR3 spans 15 amino acids.

There are many counts of this clonotype. This chain connects TRBV5-1 to TRBJ2-2, with D perhaps TRBD1 (5 bases). The CDR3 contains 14 residues. V lost 0 bases to trimming and J lost 5 bases, with 8 bases between them. Germline V gene sequence: CDR1 SGHRS, CDR2 YFSETQ. The CDR3 is CASSLGRQTGELFF. DNA for the CDR3: TGCGCCAGCAGCTTGGGCCGACAGACCGGGGAGCTGTTTTTT.

The chain combines TRBV7-2 with TRBJ2-1; 10 bases fit TRBD2. Germline CDR1 and CDR2: SGHTA and FQGNSA. The CDR3 loop spans 16 amino acids. With V trimmed by 2 bases and J by 2 bases, 3 bases remained unmatched. Here the CDR3 reads CASSLTSGMTYNEQFF. The DNA of the CDR3 is TGTGCCAGCAGCTTAACTAGCGGGATGACCTACAATGAGCAGTTCTTC.

This clonotype was seen only a few times. The rearrangement joins TRBV9 to TRBJ1-2; 7 bases are shared with TRBD1. The CDR3 has 14 residues. J gave up 3 bases and V 2 bases, and 4 bases lay outside the gene matches. Germline V gene data show CDR1 as SGDLS and CDR2 as YYNGEE. The chain's CDR3 is CASSVRDRDYGYTF. DNA for the CDR3: TGTGCCAGCAGCGTCCGGGACAGAGACTATGGCTACACCTTC.

There are a few counts of this clonotype. The J gene is TRBJ1-5, the V gene TRBV28; D gene uncertain. The germline V gene encodes CDR1 MDHEN and CDR2 SYDVKM. This CDR3 is 13 amino acids long. Between the trimmed V and J ends, which lost 2 bases and 9 bases, there was a span of 11 bases. CDR3 protein: CASSLLAGGPQHF. In DNA form, the CDR3 reads TGTGCCAGCAGTTTACTGGCAGGAGGGCCCCAGCATTTT. Drawing the rest from reference TRBV28 and TRBJ1-5, the complete variable domain is DVKVTQSSRYLVKRTGEKVFLECVQDMDHENMFWYRQDPGLGLRLIYFSYDVKMKEKGDIPEGYSVSREKKERFSLILESASTNQTSMYLCASSLLAGGPQHFGDGTRLSIL.

The sample holds many counts of this clonotype. This chain links TRBV6-2 or TRBV6-3 with TRBJ1-1; D is perhaps TRBD1 (5 bases). From germline, CDR1 is MNHEY and CDR2 SVGEGT. The CDR3 has 15 amino acids. Trimming took 5 bases from V and 1 from J, leaving 14 bases between them. CDR3 nucleotides: TGTGCCAGCAGTAATCCCGGGGGACCGAACACTGAAGCTTTCTTT. Translation: CASSNPGGPNTEAFF.